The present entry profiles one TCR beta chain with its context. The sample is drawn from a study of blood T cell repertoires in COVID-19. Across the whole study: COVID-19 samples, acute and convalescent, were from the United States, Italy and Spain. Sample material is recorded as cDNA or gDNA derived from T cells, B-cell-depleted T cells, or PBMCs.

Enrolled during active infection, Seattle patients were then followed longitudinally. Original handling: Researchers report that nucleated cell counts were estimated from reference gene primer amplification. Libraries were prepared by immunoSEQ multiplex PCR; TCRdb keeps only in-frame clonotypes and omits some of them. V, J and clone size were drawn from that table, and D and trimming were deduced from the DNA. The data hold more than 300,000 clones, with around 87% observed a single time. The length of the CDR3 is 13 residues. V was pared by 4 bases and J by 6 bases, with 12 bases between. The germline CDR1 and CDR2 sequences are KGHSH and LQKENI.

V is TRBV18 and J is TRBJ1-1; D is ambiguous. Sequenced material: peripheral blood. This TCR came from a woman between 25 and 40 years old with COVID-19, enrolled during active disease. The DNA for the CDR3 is TGTGCCAGCTCACGGTCCGGGTTGGCTGAAGCTTTCTTT. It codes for CASSRSGLAEAFF.